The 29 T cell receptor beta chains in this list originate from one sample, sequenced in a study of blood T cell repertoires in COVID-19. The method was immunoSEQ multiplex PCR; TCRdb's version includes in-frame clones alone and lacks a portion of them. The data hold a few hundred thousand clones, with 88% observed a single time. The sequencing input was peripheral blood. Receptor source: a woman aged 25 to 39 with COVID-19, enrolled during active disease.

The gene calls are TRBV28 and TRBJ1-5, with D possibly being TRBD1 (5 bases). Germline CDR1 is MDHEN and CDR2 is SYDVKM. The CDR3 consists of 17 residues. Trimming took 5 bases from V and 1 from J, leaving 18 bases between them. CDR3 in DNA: TGTGCCAGCAGTCCCACCGCCGACAGCCAAAGCAATCAGCCCCAGCATTTT. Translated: CASSPTADSQSNQPQHF.

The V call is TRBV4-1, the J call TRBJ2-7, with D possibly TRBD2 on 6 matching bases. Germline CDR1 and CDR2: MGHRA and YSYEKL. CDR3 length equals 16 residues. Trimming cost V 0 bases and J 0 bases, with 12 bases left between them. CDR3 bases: TGCGCCAGCAGCCAAGATCCGGGAGCGCTCTCCTACGAGCAGTACGTC. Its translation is CASSQDPGALSYEQYV.

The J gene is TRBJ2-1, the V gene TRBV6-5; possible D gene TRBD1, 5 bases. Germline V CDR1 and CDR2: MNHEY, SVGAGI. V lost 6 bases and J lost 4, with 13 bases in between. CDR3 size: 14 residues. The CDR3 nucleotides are TGTGCCAGCAGAGGTCAGGGTCGGTACAATGAGCAGTTCTTC. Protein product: CASRGQGRYNEQFF.

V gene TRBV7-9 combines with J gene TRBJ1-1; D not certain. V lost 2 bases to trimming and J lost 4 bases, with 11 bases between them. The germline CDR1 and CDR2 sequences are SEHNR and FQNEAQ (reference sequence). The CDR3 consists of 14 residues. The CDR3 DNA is TGTGCCAGCAGCTTACTCGGAGAGGCCACTGAAGCTTTCTTT. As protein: CASSLLGEATEAFF.

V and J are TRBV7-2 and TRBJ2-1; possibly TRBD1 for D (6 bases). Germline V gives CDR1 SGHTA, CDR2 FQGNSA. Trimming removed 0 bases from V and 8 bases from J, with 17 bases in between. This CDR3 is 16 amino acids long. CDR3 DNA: TGTGCCAGCAGCTTAGCGGGGGCGCCCCCAGGAGATGAGCAGTTCTTC. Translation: CASSLAGAPPGDEQFF.

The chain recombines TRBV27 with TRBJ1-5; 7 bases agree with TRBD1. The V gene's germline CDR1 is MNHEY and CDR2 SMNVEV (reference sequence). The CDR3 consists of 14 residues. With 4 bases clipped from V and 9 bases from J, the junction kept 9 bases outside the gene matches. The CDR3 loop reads CASSSYRGRLPQHF. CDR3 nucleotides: TGTGCCAGCAGTTCCTACAGGGGAAGGCTGCCCCAGCATTTT.

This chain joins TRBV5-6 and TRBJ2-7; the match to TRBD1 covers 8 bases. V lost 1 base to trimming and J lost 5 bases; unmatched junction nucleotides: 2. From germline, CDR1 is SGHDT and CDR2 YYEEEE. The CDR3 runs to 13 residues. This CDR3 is CASSLSRGHEQYF. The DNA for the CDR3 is TGTGCCAGCAGCTTGTCCAGGGGGCACGAGCAGTACTTC. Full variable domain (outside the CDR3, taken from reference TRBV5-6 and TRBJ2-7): DAGVTQSPTHLIKTRGQQVTLRCSPKSGHDTVSWYQQALGQGPQFIFQYYEEEERQRGNFPDRFSGHQFPNYSSELNVNALLLGDSALYLCASSLSRGHEQYFGPGTRLTVT.

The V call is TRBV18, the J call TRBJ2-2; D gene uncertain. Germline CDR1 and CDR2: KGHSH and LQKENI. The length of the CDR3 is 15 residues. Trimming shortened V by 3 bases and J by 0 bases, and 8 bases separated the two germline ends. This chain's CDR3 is CASSPLLSNTGELFF. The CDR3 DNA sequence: TGTGCCAGCTCACCGCTATTATCGAACACCGGGGAGCTGTTTTTT.

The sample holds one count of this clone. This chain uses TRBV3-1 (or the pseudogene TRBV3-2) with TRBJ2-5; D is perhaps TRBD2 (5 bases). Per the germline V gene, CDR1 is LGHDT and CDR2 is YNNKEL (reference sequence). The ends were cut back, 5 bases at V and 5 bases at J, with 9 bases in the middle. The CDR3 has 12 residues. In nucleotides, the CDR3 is TGTGCCAGCAGCGTCAGAGGGGAGACCCAGTACTTC. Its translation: CASSVRGETQYF.

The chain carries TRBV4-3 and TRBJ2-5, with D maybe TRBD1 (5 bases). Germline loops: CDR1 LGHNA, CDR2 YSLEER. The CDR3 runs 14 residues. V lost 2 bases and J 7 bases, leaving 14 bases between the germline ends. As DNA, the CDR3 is TGCGCCAGCAGCCAACGGACAAGCGCAGGGACCCAGTACTTC. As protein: CASSQRTSAGTQYF.

CDR3 sequence (DNA): TGTGCCAGCCCCCCGAGCTCCTACAATGAGCAGTTCTTC. Translation gives CASPPSSYNEQFF. The V call is TRBV12-1, the J call TRBJ2-1; whether TRBD2, the table's D call, matches the DNA was not checked. TRBV12-1 counts as a pseudogene. The CDR3 length is 13 residues.

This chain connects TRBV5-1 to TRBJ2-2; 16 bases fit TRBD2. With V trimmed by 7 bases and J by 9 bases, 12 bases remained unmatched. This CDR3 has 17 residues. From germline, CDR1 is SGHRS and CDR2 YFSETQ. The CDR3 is CASDPGTSGRALRELFF. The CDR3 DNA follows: TGCGCCAGCGATCCCGGGACTAGCGGGAGGGCCCTCCGGGAGCTGTTTTTT.

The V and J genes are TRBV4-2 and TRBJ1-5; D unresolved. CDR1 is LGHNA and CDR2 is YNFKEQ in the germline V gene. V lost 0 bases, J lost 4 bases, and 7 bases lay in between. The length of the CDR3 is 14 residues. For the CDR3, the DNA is TGTGCCAGCAGCCAAGATGCCGGGAATCAGCCCCAGCATTTT. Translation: CASSQDAGNQPQHF.

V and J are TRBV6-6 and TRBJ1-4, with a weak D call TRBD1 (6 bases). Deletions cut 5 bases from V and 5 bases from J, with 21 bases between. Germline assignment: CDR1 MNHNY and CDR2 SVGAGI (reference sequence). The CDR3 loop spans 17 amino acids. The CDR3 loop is CASSHPPTGAKNEKLFF. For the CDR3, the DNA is TGTGCCAGCAGTCACCCTCCGACAGGAGCAAAAAATGAAAAACTGTTTTTT.

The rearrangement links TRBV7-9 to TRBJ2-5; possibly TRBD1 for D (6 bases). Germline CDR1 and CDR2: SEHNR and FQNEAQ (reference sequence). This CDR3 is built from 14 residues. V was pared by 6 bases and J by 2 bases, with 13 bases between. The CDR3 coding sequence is TGTGCCAGCAGTCGGGCAGGGGTACAAGAGACCCAGTACTTC. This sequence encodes CASSRAGVQETQYF.

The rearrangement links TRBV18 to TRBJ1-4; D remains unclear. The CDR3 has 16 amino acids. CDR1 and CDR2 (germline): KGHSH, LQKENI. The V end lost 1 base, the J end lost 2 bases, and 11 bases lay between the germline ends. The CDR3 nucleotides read TGTGCCAGCTCACCACAGGCCCCGGGGACTAATGAAAAACTGTTTTTT. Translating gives CASSPQAPGTNEKLFF.

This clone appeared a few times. The CDR3 DNA sequence: TGCAGTGCTAGTGTCGGACTAGCGGGGGGCTTTGATCAAGAGACCCAGTACTTC. Encoded protein: CSASVGLAGGFDQETQYF. The rearrangement joins TRBV20-1 to TRBJ2-5; TRBD2 matches 14 bases. Germline lookup yields CDR1 DFQATT and CDR2 SNEGSKA (reference sequence). J was trimmed by 2 bases and V by 3 bases; bases with no gene match: 11. This CDR3 contains 18 residues.

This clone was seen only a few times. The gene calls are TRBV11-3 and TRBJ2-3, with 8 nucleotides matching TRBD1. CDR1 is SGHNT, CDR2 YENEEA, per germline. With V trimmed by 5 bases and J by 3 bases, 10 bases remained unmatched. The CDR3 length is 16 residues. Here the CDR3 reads CASSTRTGSRTDTQYF. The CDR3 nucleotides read TGTGCCAGCAGCACCCGGACAGGGTCTCGTACAGATACGCAGTATTTT.

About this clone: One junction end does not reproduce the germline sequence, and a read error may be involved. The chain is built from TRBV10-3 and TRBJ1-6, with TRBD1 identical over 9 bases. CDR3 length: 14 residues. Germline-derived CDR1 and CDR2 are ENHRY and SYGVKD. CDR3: CAISDGPPGTGSHF. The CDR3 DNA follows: TGTGCCATCAGTGACGGTCCCCCCGGGACAGGGTCTCATTTT.

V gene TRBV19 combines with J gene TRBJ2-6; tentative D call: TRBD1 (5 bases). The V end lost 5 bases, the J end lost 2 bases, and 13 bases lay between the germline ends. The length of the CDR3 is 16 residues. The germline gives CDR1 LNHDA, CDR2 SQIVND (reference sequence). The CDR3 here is CASSLQVRAGANVLTF. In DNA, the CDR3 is TGTGCCAGTAGTCTCCAGGTCAGGGCTGGGGCCAACGTCCTGACTTTC. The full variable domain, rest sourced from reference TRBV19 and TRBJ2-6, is DGGITQSPKYLFRKEGQNVTLSCEQNLNHDAMYWYRQDPGQGLRLIYYSQIVNDFQKGDIAEGYSVSREKKESFPLTVTSAQKNPTAFYLCASSLQVRAGANVLTFGAGSRLTVL.

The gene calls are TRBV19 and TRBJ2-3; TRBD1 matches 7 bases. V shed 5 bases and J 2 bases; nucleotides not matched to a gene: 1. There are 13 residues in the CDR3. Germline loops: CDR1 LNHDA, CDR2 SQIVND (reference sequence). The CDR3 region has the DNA TGTGCCAGTAGTCAGGGGGACACAGATACGCAGTATTTT. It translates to CASSQGDTDTQYF. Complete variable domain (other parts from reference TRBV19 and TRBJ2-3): DGGITQSPKYLFRKEGQNVTLSCEQNLNHDAMYWYRQDPGQGLRLIYYSQIVNDFQKGDIAEGYSVSREKKESFPLTVTSAQKNPTAFYLCASSQGDTDTQYFGPGTRLTVL.

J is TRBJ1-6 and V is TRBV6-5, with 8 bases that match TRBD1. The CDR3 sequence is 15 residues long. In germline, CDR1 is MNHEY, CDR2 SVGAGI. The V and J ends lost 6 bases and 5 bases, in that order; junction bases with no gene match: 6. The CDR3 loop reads CASRTTGDHNSPLHF. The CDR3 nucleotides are TGTGCCAGCAGGACGACAGGGGACCATAATTCACCCCTCCACTTT.

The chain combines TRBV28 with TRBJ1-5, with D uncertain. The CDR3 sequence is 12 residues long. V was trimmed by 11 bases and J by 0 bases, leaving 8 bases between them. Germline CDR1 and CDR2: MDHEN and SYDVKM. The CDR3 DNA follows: TGTGCCTGGGCCAGTAGCAATCAGCCCCAGCATTTT. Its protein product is CAWASSNQPQHF.

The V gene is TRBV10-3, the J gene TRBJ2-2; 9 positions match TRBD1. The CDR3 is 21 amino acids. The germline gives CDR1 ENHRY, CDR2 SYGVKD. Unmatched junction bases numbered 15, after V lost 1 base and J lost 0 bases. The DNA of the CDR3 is TGTGCCATCAGTGAGTTCCCAAGGGACAGGGACCCCACGCCGAACACCGGGGAGCTGTTTTTT. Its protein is CAISEFPRDRDPTPNTGELFF.

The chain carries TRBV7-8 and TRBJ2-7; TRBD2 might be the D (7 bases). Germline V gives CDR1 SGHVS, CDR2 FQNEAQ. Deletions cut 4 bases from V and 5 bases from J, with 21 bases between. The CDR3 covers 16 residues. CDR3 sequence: CASSSLLGGLGNEQYF. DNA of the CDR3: TGTGCCAGCAGCTCCCTCTTGGGGGGGCTTGGCAACGAGCAGTACTTC.

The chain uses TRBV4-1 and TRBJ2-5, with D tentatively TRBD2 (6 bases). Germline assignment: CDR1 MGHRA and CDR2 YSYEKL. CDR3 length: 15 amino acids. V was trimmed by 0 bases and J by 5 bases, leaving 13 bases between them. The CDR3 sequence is CASSQDGGAGETQYF. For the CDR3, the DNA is TGCGCCAGCAGCCAAGACGGGGGAGCCGGTGAGACCCAGTACTTC.

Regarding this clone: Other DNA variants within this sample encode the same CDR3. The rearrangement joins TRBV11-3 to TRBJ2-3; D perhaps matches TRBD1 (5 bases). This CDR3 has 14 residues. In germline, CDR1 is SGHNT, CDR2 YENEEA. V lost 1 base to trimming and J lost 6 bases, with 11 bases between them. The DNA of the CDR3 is TGTGCCAGCAGCTTAGGTCAGGGATCGGATACGCAGTATTTT. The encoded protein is CASSLGQGSDTQYF.

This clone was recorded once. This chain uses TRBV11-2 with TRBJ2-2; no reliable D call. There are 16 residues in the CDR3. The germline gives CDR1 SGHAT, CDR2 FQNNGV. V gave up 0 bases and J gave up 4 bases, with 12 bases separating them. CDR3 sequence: CASSLDSPLGTGELFF. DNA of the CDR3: TGTGCCAGCAGCTTAGACTCTCCCCTCGGCACCGGGGAGCTGTTTTTT.

In DNA form, the CDR3 reads TGTGCCAGCAGACGACCGGGACAGTTCGTTGGGGCTTTCTTT. Translated, it gives CASRRPGQFVGAFF. J is TRBJ1-1 and V is TRBV28; the match to TRBD1 covers 7 bases. The CDR3 runs to 14 residues. After removal of 6 bases from V and 11 bases from J, the junction contained 15 bases not matched to a gene. The germline gives CDR1 MDHEN, CDR2 SYDVKM.